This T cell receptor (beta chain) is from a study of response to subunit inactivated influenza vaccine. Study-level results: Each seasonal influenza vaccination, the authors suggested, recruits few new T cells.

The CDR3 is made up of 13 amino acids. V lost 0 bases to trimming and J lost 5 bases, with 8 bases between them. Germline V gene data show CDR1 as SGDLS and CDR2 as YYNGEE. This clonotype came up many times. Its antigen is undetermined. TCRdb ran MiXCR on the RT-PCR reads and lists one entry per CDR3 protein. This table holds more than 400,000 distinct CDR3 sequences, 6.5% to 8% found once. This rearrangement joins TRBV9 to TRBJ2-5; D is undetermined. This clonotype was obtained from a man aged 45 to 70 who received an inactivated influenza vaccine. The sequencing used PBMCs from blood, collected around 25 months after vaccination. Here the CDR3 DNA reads TGTGCCAGCAGCGTAGCCGTGGGCGAGACCCAGTACTTC. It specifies CASSVAVGETQYF.